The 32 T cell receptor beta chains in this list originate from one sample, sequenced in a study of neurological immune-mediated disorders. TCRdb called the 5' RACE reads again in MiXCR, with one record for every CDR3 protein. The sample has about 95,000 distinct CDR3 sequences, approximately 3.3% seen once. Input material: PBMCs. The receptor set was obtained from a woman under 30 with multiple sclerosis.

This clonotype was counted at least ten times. The CDR3 bases are TGTGCCAGTAGCTATGCAGGGGCGCGGGGCGCTTTCTTT. It translates to CASSYAGARGAFF. The chain recombines TRBV19 with TRBJ1-1; D possibly corresponds to TRBD1 (6 bases). The CDR3 is 13 amino acids. Germline V gives CDR1 LNHDA, CDR2 SQIVND (reference sequence). Trimming stripped 6 bases from V and 11 bases from J, with 19 bases between.

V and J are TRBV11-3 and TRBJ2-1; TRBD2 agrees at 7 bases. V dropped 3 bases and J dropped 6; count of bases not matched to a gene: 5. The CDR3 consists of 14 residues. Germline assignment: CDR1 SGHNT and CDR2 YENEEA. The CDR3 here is CASSFGGSSNEQFF. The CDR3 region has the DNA TGTGCCAGCAGCTTCGGGGGGAGTTCCAATGAGCAGTTCTTC.

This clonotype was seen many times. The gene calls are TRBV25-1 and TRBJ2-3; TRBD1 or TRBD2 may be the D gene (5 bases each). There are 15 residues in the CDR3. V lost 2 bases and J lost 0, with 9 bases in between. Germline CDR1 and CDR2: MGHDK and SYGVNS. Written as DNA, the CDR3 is TGTGCCAGCAGTGAAAGGGGAGTCAGCACAGATACGCAGTATTTT. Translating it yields CASSERGVSTDTQYF.

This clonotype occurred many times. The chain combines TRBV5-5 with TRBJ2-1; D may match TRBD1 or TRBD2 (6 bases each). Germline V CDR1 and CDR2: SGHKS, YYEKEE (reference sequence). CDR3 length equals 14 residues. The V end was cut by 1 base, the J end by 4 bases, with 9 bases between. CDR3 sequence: CASSLRGLYNEQFF. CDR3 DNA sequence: TGTGCCAGCAGCTTGCGGGGGCTATACAATGAGCAGTTCTTC.

Here the CDR3 reads CASSLVPDREYGYTF. As DNA, the CDR3 is TGTGCCAGCAGCTTAGTGCCCGACAGGGAGTATGGCTACACCTTC. The chain uses TRBV11-2 and TRBJ1-2; 7 bases match TRBD1. Germline V gives CDR1 SGHAT, CDR2 FQNNGV. The CDR3 has 15 residues. J was trimmed by 5 bases and V by 1 base; bases with no gene match: 7.

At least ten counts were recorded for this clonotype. The CDR3, as DNA: TGTGCCAGCAGACCTAGCGGGAGGGCTGTCGGGGAGCTGTTTTTT. Its protein product is CASRPSGRAVGELFF. The chain has TRBV12-3 or TRBV12-4 and TRBJ2-2; 12 bases are shared with TRBD2. V was clipped by 6 bases and J by 7 bases; unmatched bases: 6. There are 15 residues in the CDR3.

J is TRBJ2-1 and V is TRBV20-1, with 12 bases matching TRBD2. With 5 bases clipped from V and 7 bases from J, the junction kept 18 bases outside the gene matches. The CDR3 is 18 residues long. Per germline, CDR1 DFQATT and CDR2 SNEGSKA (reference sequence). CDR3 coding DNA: TGCAGTGCTTCTCGCCGAGTCGCTCCTAGCGGGAGGGGTAATGAGCAGTTCTTC. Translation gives CSASRRVAPSGRGNEQFF.

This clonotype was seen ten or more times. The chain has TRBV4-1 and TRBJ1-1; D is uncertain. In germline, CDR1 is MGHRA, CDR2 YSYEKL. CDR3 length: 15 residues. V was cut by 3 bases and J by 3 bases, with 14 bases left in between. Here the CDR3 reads CASSQPSGGYTEAFF. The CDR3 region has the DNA TGCGCCAGCAGCCAGCCCTCGGGTGGTTACACTGAAGCTTTCTTT.

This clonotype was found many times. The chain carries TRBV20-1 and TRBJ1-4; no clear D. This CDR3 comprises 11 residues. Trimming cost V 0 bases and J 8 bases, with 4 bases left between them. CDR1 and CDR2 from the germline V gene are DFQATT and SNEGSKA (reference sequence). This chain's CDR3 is CSARDYEKLFF. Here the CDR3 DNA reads TGCAGTGCTAGAGACTACGAAAAACTGTTTTTT.

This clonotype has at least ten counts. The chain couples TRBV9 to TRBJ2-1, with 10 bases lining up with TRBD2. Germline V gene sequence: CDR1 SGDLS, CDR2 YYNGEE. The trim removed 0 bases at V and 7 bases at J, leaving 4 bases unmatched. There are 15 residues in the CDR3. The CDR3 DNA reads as TGTGCCAGCAGCGTAGGGACTAGCGGAAAAAATGAGCAGTTCTTC. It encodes CASSVGTSGKNEQFF.

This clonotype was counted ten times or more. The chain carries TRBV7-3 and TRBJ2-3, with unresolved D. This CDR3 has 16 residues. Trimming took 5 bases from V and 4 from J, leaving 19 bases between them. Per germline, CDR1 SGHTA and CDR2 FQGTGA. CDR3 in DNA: TGTGCCAGCAGCCCCCCAAGTCCCAAGGTACCAGATACGCAGTATTTT. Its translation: CASSPPSPKVPDTQYF. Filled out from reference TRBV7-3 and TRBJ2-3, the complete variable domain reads GAGVSQTPSNKVTEKGKYVELRCDPISGHTALYWYRQSLGQGPEFLIYFQGTGAADDSGLPNDRFFAVRPEGSVSTLKIQRTERGDSAVYLCASSPPSPKVPDTQYFGPGTRLTVL.

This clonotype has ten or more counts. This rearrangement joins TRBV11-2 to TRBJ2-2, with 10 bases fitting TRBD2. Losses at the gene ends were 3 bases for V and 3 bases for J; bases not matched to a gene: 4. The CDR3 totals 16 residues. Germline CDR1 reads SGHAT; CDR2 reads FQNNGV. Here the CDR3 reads CASSFSGRRDTGELFF. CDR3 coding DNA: TGTGCCAGCAGCTTTAGCGGGAGGCGGGACACCGGGGAGCTGTTTTTT.

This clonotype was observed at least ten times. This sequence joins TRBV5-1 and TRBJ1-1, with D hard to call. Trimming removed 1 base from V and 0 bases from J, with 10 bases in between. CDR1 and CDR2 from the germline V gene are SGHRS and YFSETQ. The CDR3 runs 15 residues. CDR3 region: CASSLIPTVNTEAFF. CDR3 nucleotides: TGCGCCAGCAGCTTGATCCCGACGGTGAACACTGAAGCTTTCTTT.

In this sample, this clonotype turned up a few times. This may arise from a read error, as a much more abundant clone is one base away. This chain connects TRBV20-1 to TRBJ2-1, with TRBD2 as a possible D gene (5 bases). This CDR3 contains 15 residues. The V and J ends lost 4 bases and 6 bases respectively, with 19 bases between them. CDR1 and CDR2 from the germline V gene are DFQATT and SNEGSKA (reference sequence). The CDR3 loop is CSANNRGNSGNEQFF. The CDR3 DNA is TGCAGTGCTAACAACCGGGGTAACAGCGGCAATGAGCAGTTCTTC.

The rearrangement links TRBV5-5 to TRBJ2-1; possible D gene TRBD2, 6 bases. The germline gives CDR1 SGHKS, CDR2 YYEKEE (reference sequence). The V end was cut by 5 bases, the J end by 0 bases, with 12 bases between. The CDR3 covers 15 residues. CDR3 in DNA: TGTGCCAGCAGGACAGACGGGAGCTCCTACAATGAGCAGTTCTTC. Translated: CASRTDGSSYNEQFF.

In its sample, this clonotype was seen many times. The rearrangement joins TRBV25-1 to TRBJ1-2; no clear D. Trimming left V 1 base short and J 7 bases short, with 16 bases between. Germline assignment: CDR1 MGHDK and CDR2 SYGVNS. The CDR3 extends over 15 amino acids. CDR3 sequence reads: CASSEFGRPTGGYTF. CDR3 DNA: TGTGCCAGCAGTGAATTTGGCAGGCCAACTGGTGGCTACACCTTC.

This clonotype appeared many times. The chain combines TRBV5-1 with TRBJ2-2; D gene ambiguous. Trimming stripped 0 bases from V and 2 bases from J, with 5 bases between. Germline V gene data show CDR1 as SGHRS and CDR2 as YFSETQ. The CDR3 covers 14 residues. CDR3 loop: CASSLAANTGELFF. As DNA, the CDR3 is TGCGCCAGCAGCTTGGCAGCAAACACCGGGGAGCTGTTTTTT.

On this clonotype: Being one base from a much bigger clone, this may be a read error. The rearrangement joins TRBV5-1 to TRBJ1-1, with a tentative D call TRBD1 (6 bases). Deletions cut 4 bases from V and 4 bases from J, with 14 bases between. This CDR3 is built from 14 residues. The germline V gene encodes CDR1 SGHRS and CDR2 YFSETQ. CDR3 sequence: CASSVDRSPTEAFF. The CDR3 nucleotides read TGCGCCAGCAGCGTAGACAGGTCTCCCACTGAAGCTTTCTTT.

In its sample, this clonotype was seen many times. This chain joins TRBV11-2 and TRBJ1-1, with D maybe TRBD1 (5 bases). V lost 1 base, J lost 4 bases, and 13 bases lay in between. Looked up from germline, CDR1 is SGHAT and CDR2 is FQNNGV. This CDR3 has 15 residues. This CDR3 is CASSLGAMRGTEAFF. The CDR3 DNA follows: TGTGCCAGCAGCTTAGGGGCGATGAGGGGCACTGAAGCTTTCTTT.

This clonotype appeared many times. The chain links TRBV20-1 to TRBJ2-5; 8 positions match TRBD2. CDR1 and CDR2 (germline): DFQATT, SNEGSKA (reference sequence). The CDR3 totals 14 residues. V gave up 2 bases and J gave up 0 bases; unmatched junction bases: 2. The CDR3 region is CSARLAGHQETQYF. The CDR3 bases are TGCAGTGCTAGACTAGCGGGCCACCAAGAGACCCAGTACTTC.

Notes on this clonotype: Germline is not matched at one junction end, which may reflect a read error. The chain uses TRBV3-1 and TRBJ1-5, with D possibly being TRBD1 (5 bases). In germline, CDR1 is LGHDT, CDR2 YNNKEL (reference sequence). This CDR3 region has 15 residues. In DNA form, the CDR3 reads TGTGCCAGAAGCCAGACGGCCATGGGGGGTCAGCCCCAGCATTTT. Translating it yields CARSQTAMGGQPQHF.

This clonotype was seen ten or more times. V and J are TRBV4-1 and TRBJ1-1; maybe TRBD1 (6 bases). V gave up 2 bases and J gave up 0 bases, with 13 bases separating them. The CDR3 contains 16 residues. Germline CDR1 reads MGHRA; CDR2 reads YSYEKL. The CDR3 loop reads CASSQSPQGMNTEAFF. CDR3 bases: TGCGCCAGCAGCCAAAGCCCTCAGGGGATGAACACTGAAGCTTTCTTT.

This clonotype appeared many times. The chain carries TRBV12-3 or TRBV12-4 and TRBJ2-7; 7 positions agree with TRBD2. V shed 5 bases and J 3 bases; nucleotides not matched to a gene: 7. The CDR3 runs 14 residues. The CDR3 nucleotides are TGTGCCAGCAGTCCTAGGGCGGGGGACTACGAGCAGTACTTC. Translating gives CASSPRAGDYEQYF.

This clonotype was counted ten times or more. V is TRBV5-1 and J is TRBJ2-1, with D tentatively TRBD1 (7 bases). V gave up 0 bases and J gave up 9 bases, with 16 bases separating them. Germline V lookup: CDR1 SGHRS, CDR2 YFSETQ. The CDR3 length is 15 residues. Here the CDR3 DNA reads TGCGCCAGCAGCTTGGCCTTTGGCCAGGGGGGTGAGCAGTTCTTC. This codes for CASSLAFGQGGEQFF.

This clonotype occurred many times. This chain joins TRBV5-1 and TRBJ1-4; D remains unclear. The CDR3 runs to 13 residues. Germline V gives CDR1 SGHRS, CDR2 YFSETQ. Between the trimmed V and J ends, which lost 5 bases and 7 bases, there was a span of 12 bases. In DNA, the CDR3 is TGCGCCAGCAGTTGGGGATTCCGTGAAAAACTGTTTTTT. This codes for CASSWGFREKLFF.

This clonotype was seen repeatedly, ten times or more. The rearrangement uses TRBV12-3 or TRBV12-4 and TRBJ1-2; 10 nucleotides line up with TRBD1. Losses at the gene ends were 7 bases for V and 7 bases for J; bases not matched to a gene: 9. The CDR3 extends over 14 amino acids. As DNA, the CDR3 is TGTGCCAGCACCCCATCGACAGGGGGCATTGGCTACACCTTC. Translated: CASTPSTGGIGYTF.

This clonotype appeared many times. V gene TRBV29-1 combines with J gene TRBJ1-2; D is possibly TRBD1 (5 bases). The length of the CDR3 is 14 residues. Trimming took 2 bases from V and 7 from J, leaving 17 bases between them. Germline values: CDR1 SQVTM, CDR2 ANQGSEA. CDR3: CSVEKGTLEGGYTF. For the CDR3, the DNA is TGCAGCGTTGAAAAGGGGACCCTTGAAGGTGGCTACACCTTC.

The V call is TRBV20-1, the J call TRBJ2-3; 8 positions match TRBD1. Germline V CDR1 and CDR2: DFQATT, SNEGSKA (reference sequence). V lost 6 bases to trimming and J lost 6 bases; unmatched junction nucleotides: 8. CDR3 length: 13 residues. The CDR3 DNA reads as TGCAGTGCCCACAGGGGGGATTGGGATACGCAGTATTTT. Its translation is CSAHRGDWDTQYF.

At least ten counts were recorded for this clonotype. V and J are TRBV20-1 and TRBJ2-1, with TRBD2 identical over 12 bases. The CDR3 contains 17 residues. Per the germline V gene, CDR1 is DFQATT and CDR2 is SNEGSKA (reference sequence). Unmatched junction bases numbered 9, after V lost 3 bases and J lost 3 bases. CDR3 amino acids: CSASQRLAGDYYNEQFF. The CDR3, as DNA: TGCAGTGCTAGCCAACGACTAGCGGGAGACTACTACAATGAGCAGTTCTTC.

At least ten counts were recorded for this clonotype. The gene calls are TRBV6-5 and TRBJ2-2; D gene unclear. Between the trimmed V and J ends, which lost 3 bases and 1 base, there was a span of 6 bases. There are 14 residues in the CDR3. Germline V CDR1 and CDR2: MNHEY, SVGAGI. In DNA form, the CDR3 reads TGTGCCAGCAGTTATGCAGAGAACACCGGGGAGCTGTTTTTT. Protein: CASSYAENTGELFF.

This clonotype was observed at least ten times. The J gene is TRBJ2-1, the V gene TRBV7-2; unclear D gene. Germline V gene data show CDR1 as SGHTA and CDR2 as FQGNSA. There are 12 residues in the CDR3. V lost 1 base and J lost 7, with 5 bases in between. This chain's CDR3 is CASSLVRNEQFF. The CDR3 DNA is TGTGCCAGCAGCTTAGTGAGAAATGAGCAGTTCTTC.

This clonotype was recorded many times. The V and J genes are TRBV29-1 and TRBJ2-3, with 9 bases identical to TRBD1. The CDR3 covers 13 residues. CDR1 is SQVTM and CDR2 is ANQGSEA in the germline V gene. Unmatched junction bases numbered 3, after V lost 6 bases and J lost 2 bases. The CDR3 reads CSVRDRATDTQYF. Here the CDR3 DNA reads TGCAGCGTCAGGGACAGGGCCACAGATACGCAGTATTTT.